This paragraph covers one T cell receptor (beta chain) sequence. In the authors' methods: Amplification of reference gene primers was used by the study to estimate nucleated cell counts. Assay used: immunoSEQ multiplex PCR; TCRdb lists only in-frame clones, some missing. For V, J and clone size, that table is used; D and trimming come from the DNA. The repertoire consists of approximately 170,000 clones, with around 89% occurring once and the leading ten covering roughly 0.8%. This entry comes from a study of blood T cell repertoires in COVID-19. Study-wide background: Some COVID-19 samples were acute and others convalescent; all came from the United States, Italy and Spain.

Germline CDR1 is SGHTA and CDR2 is FQGTGA. The CDR3 length is 13 residues. Between the trimmed V and J ends, which lost 5 bases and 6 bases, there was a span of 13 bases. Enrolled through a virtual design, the participants were between 18 and 89 years of age and came from under 30 US areas. What the recovered Cohort 3 donors had was two negative PCRs, clearance, or symptom resolution. The sequence was obtained from a young woman who had recovered from COVID-19. Sequencing used PBMCs or T cells enriched from blood (not recorded which). This sequence joins TRBV7-3 and TRBJ1-1, with D possibly TRBD1 on 5 matching bases. CDR3 nucleotides: TGTGCCAGCAGCACCTCGGGGGTACCTGAAGCTTTCTTT. Its protein is CASSTSGVPEAFF.